This entry lists 20 T cell receptor beta chains sequenced from one sample in a study of cytomegalovirus exposure and HLA in healthy donors. Both 60 Vbeta primers and 13 Jbeta primers went into the PCR. Sequencing used immunoSEQ multiplex PCR; TCRdb keeps in-frame clones, though not all of them. Among approximately 110,000 clones, under 85% were seen once, and the ten largest hold approximately 8.4%. Source material: PBMCs. The source of these receptors is a man aged 35-49 years in good health and CMV-seronegative.

This sequence joins TRBV4-2 and TRBJ1-2; TRBD1 is a possible D gene (6 bases). V was cut by 0 bases and J by 8 bases, with 10 bases left in between. This CDR3 has 13 residues. CDR1 is LGHNA, CDR2 YNFKEQ, per germline. The CDR3 DNA sequence: TGTGCCAGCAGCCAAGATACAGGGCGAGGCTACACCTTC. Translating it yields CASSQDTGRGYTF.

This clone showed up just once. The V and J genes are TRBV7-9 and TRBJ1-2; TRBD1 aligns across 7 bases. The CDR3 consists of 12 residues. V lost 5 bases, J lost 6 bases, and 3 bases stayed unmatched. Germline V CDR1 and CDR2: SEHNR, FQNEAQ (reference sequence). CDR3 nucleotides: TGTGCCAGCAGCAGGGACAGCAATGGCTACACCTTC. It is translated as CASSRDSNGYTF.

This rearrangement joins TRBV4-1 to TRBJ2-7; 8 positions match TRBD1. The CDR3 length is 13 residues. Germline loops: CDR1 MGHRA, CDR2 YSYEKL. V dropped 1 base and J dropped 9; count of bases not matched to a gene: 5. CDR3 loop: CASSQVQGAGQYF. The CDR3, as DNA: TGCGCCAGCAGCCAAGTGCAGGGGGCCGGGCAGTACTTC.

CDR3 nucleotides: TGCGCCAGCAGCTTCGGACAGGGAGGTTGGTATTTT. It translates to CASSFGQGGWYF. V and J are TRBV5-1 and TRBJ2-3; 8 bases are shared with TRBD1. Unmatched junction bases numbered 7, after V lost 2 bases and J lost 14 bases. The CDR3 extends over 12 amino acids. CDR1 and CDR2 (germline): SGHRS, YFSETQ.

The chain links TRBV5-1 to TRBJ2-2, with TRBD1 matching 9 bases. Trimming at V came to 3 bases and at J to 7 bases, leaving 1 base not matched to a gene. The CDR3 contains 13 residues. CDR1 and CDR2 from the germline V gene are SGHRS and YFSETQ. CDR3 residues: CASSWTGVGELFF. In DNA form, the CDR3 reads TGCGCCAGCAGCTGGACAGGGGTCGGGGAGCTGTTTTTT.

This clone occurred a few times. The chain combines TRBV4-1 with TRBJ2-2; 7 nucleotides align to TRBD2. Germline V gene data show CDR1 as MGHRA and CDR2 as YSYEKL. V lost 4 bases and J lost 1; bases outside the gene matches: 6. The CDR3 runs to 16 residues. The CDR3 here is CASSLLPGGNTGELFF. The DNA of the CDR3 is TGCGCCAGCAGCCTGTTACCGGGGGGGAACACCGGGGAGCTGTTTTTT.

J is TRBJ2-3 and V is TRBV27; possibly TRBD2 for D (6 bases). Trimming took 6 bases from V and 6 from J, leaving 16 bases between them. From germline, CDR1 is MNHEY and CDR2 SMNVEV (reference sequence). CDR3 length equals 14 residues. CDR3 amino acids: CASSLSGPEDTQYF. Here the CDR3 DNA reads TGTGCCAGCAGCCTAAGCGGGCCAGAGGATACGCAGTATTTT.

This chain connects TRBV7-3 to TRBJ1-2; 8 bases are shared with TRBD1. CDR1 and CDR2 from the germline V gene are SGHTA and FQGTGA. The CDR3 contains 11 residues. Losses at the gene ends were 8 bases for V and 13 bases for J; bases not matched to a gene: 9. CDR3 region: CASGATGEPTF. CDR3 DNA: TGTGCCAGCGGAGCGACAGGGGAACCCACCTTC.

J is TRBJ2-2 and V is TRBV27; 7 bases align to TRBD1. Germline CDR1 MNHEY, CDR2 SMNVEV (reference sequence). The CDR3 has 14 residues. Trimming at V came to 6 bases and at J to 7 bases, leaving 8 bases not matched to a gene. CDR3 DNA: TGTGCCAGCAGATATGACAGGGTGGGCGGGGAGCTGTTTTTT. Its protein product is CASRYDRVGGELFF.

The chain is built from TRBV28 and TRBJ1-2, with a possible D match to TRBD1 (5 bases). V was pared by 2 bases and J by 8 bases, with 12 bases between. The CDR3 is made up of 13 amino acids. Germline V CDR1 and CDR2: MDHEN, SYDVKM. The DNA of the CDR3 is TGTGCCAGCAGTTTAATGGGGCTAGAGGGCTACACCTTC. Translated, it gives CASSLMGLEGYTF.

This chain joins TRBV10-3 and TRBJ2-5; D is perhaps TRBD1 (6 bases). Germline CDR1 reads ENHRY; CDR2 reads SYGVKD. Trimming shortened V by 4 bases and J by 1 base, and 13 bases separated the two germline ends. The CDR3 consists of 15 residues. The CDR3 DNA follows: TGTGCCATCAGTGCACTGGACAGCCTCCAAGAGACCCAGTACTTC. It is translated as CAISALDSLQETQYF.

The rearrangement joins TRBV4-3 to TRBJ1-2; the D gene is possibly TRBD1 (6 bases). This CDR3 comprises 14 residues. V was trimmed by 1 base and J by 6 bases, leaving 12 bases between them. The germline gives CDR1 LGHNA, CDR2 YSLEER. Here the CDR3 reads CASSQGQGSNGYTF. In nucleotides, the CDR3 is TGCGCCAGCAGCCAAGGCCAGGGGTCGAATGGCTACACCTTC.

The rearrangement links TRBV5-5 to TRBJ2-7, with 9 bases that match TRBD1. With 5 bases clipped from V and 7 bases from J, the junction kept 7 bases outside the gene matches. This CDR3 is built from 13 residues. Looked up from germline, CDR1 is SGHKS and CDR2 is YYEKEE (reference sequence). CDR3 amino acids: CASRDRQGGEQYF. Written as DNA, the CDR3 is TGTGCCAGCAGGGATCGACAGGGGGGGGAGCAGTACTTC.

This clone was picked up a small number of times. The CDR3 reads CASSEGGGTHMDTQYF. The CDR3 bases are TGTGCCAGCAGTGAAGGCGGGGGGACACACATGGATACGCAGTATTTT. The rearrangement links TRBV6-1 to TRBJ2-3; TRBD2 matches 8 bases. The CDR3 is 16 residues long. Germline V CDR1 and CDR2: MNHNS, SASEGT. V was pared by 1 base and J by 6 bases, with 9 bases of the junction left unmatched.

The rearrangement links TRBV28 to TRBJ1-4; 9 nucleotides agree with TRBD1. V shed 1 base, J shed 3 bases, and the junction held 9 bases outside the gene matches. Germline V gives CDR1 MDHEN, CDR2 SYDVKM. CDR3 length: 18 residues. Here the CDR3 DNA reads TGTGCCAGCAGTTTATACTGGGACAGGGAAGACCCTAATGAAAAACTGTTTTTT. Its translation: CASSLYWDREDPNEKLFF. Using reference TRBV28 and TRBJ1-4 for the parts outside the CDR3, the full variable domain is DVKVTQSSRYLVKRTGEKVFLECVQDMDHENMFWYRQDPGLGLRLIYFSYDVKMKEKGDIPEGYSVSREKKERFSLILESASTNQTSMYLCASSLYWDREDPNEKLFFGSGTQLSVL.

V and J are TRBV11-2 and TRBJ2-5; TRBD2 might be the D (6 bases). The CDR3 extends over 14 amino acids. V lost 1 base and J lost 5, with 11 bases in between. Germline CDR1 reads SGHAT; CDR2 reads FQNNGV. For the CDR3, the DNA is TGTGCCAGCAGCTTAGTAGCGGCGGGGGAGACCCAGTACTTC. Translating gives CASSLVAAGETQYF.

V is TRBV10-2 and J is TRBJ2-7; D uncertain. CDR3 length: 13 amino acids. Trimming shortened V by 3 bases and J by 3 bases, and 9 bases separated the two germline ends. CDR1 and CDR2 (germline): WSHSY, SAAADI. The DNA of the CDR3 is TGCGCCAGCAGTGAAGCCCCTAACTACGAGCAGTACTTC. Its translation: CASSEAPNYEQYF.

V and J are TRBV11-1 and TRBJ2-5, with 11 nucleotides matching TRBD2. The CDR3 is 15 amino acids. CDR1 and CDR2 from the germline V gene are SGHAT and FQDESV (reference sequence). The ends lost 7 bases at V and 1 base at J; junction bases unmatched: 5. CDR3 region: CASTSLAGGQETQYF. For the CDR3, the DNA is TGTGCCAGCACTTCTCTAGCGGGGGGCCAAGAGACCCAGTACTTC.

The V and J genes are TRBV7-9 and TRBJ2-7; 15 bases match TRBD2. The CDR3 loop spans 15 amino acids. CDR1 is SEHNR and CDR2 is FQNEAQ in the germline V gene (reference sequence). The V and J ends lost 5 bases and 5 bases, in that order; junction bases with no gene match: 4. The CDR3 sequence is CASSRTSGGAHEQYF. In DNA form, the CDR3 reads TGTGCCAGCAGCAGGACTAGCGGGGGGGCCCACGAGCAGTACTTC.

The chain recombines TRBV2 with TRBJ2-5; TRBD2 agrees at 7 bases. The V and J ends lost 7 bases and 0 bases, in that order; junction bases with no gene match: 14. CDR3 length equals 17 residues. CDR1 and CDR2 from the germline V gene are SNHLY and FYNNEI. Written as DNA, the CDR3 is TGTGCCAGCAAGAGGGTCACTGCCGGGGGGAACCAAGAGACCCAGTACTTC. It codes for CASKRVTAGGNQETQYF. The full variable domain, its missing parts supplied by reference TRBV2 and TRBJ2-5, is EPEVTQTPSHQVTQMGQEVILRCVPISNHLYFYWYRQILGQKVEFLVSFYNNEISEKSEIFDDQFSVERPDGSNFTLKIRSTKLEDSAMYFCASKRVTAGGNQETQYFGPGTRLLVL.